The rows below give T cell receptor beta chains drawn from one sample of a study of T-cell memory formation after mild COVID-19. MiXCR was run by TCRdb on the 5' RACE reads, yielding one entry per CDR3 protein. This table holds hundreds of thousands of distinct CDR3 sequences, 15% to 25% found once. The sample was PBMCs or a T cell subset sorted from them (not recorded which). Source of these receptors: an adult woman who had mild COVID-19 (a few samples of this study predate the infection). Cell type and time point are not known. Each CDR3 is given with its conserved first and last residue. Fields, in order: J gene, V gene, D gene, clone size, CDR3 protein, CDR3 DNA. D genes are given only for firm matches. Part of the rows lack a size; the others show once, few, many or a class for expanded clones.

J: TRBJ2-7
V: TRBV5-4
D: TRBD1
size: .
CDR3: CASSTGDRVVSREQYF
DNA: TGTGCCAGCAGCACAGGGGACAGGGTGGTTTCGCGCGAGCAGTACTTC

J: TRBJ2-3
V: TRBV4-2
D: .
size: .
CDR3: CASSHPVGVTSGDTQYF
DNA: TGTGCCAGCAGCCACCCCGTCGGGGTAACCAGTGGAGATACGCAGTATTTT

J: TRBJ1-1
V: TRBV5-4
D: .
size: many
CDR3: CASSNPGFMNTEAFF
DNA: TGTGCCAGCAGCAATCCAGGATTCATGAACACTGAAGCTTTCTTT

J: TRBJ2-1
V: TRBV4-3
D: TRBD2
size: few
CDR3: CASSLGLAENNEQFF
DNA: TGCGCCAGCAGCCTCGGACTAGCGGAGAACAATGAGCAGTTCTTC

J: TRBJ2-5
V: TRBV20-1
D: .
size: .
CDR3: CSASQATETQYF
DNA: TGCAGTGCTAGCCAGGCCACGGAGACCCAGTACTTC

J: TRBJ2-1
V: TRBV9
D: .
size: once
CDR3: CASSVAGREQFF
DNA: TGTGCCAGCAGCGTAGCGGGACGCGAGCAGTTCTTC

J: TRBJ2-7
V: TRBV5-1
D: .
size: many
CDR3: CASSLESYEQYF
DNA: TGTGCCAGCAGTTTAGAGTCCTACGAGCAGTACTTC

J: TRBJ2-3
V: TRBV7-2
D: .
size: many
CDR3: CASSLGYNRNTQYF
DNA: TGTGCCAGCAGCTTAGGCTACAACAGGAATACGCAGTATTTT

J: TRBJ1-1
V: TRBV7-2
D: .
size: many
CDR3: CASSPDRQNTEAFF
DNA: TGTGCCAGCAGCCCAGACAGGCAGAACACTGAAGCTTTCTTT

J: TRBJ2-5
V: TRBV7-2
D: TRBD1
size: few
CDR3: CASSFTDRGLRETQYF
DNA: TGTGCCAGCAGCTTCACCGACAGGGGGCTTAGAGAGACCCAGTACTTC

J: TRBJ1-1
V: TRBV15
D: .
size: .
CDR3: CATSRERAVTEAFF
DNA: TGTGCCACCAGCAGGGAGAGGGCGGTGACTGAAGCTTTCTTT

J: TRBJ2-7
V: TRBV7-2
D: .
size: few
CDR3: CASSQAAGRAYEQYF
DNA: TGTGCCAGCAGCCAGGCGGCAGGACGCGCCTACGAGCAGTACTTC

J: TRBJ2-2
V: TRBV20-1
D: TRBD2
size: few
CDR3: CSAERTSGSPGELFF
DNA: TGCAGTGCGGAACGGACTAGCGGGAGCCCAGGGGAGCTGTTTTTT

J: TRBJ2-5
V: TRBV24-1
D: TRBD1
size: many
CDR3: CATSGGRSGTGQETQYF
DNA: TGTGCCACCAGTGGCGGAAGGTCAGGGACAGGGCAAGAGACCCAGTACTTC

J: TRBJ1-1
V: TRBV5-1
D: .
size: few
CDR3: CASSSPAETVSTSRRQKVAFF
DNA: TGCGCCAGCAGCTCGCCGGCTGAAACAGTCTCGACCTCGCGAAGGCAAAAGGTGGCTTTCTTT

J: TRBJ2-1
V: TRBV5-1
D: .
size: .
CDR3: CASSPTPDSYNEQFF
DNA: TGCGCCAGCAGCCCGACACCTGACTCCTACAATGAGCAGTTCTTC

J: TRBJ2-7
V: TRBV12-3/TRBV12-4
D: TRBD1
size: few
CDR3: CASSPGPGTGNEQYF
DNA: TGTGCCAGCAGCCCCGGTCCCGGGACAGGGAACGAGCAGTACTTC

J: TRBJ2-4
V: TRBV5-1
D: .
size: .
CDR3: CASSLSLAKNIQYF
DNA: TGCGCCAGCAGTTTGTCACTAGCCAAAAACATTCAGTACTTC

J: TRBJ2-1
V: TRBV10-3
D: TRBD2
size: .
CDR3: CAISGTSGTGNEQFF
DNA: TGTGCCATCAGTGGGACTAGCGGGACGGGGAATGAGCAGTTCTTC

J: TRBJ2-1
V: TRBV4-1
D: .
size: .
CDR3: CASSRQGGTGRNEQFF
DNA: TGCGCCAGCAGCCGACAAGGGGGAACCGGTCGCAATGAGCAGTTCTTC

J: TRBJ2-5
V: TRBV4-1
D: .
size: few
CDR3: CASSQVPGRAETQYF
DNA: TGCGCCAGCAGCCAAGTCCCTGGCAGGGCAGAGACCCAGTACTTC

J: TRBJ2-5
V: TRBV4-3
D: TRBD1
size: few
CDR3: CASSRDRAETQYF
DNA: TGCGCCAGCAGCCGAGACAGGGCCGAGACCCAGTACTTC

J: TRBJ2-3
V: TRBV7-9
D: TRBD1
size: few
CDR3: CASTLGQGADTQYF
DNA: TGTGCCAGCACCCTGGGACAGGGGGCAGATACGCAGTATTTT

J: TRBJ2-1
V: TRBV6-5
D: .
size: few
CDR3: CASSYSRVGYNEQFF
DNA: TGTGCCAGCAGTTACTCCAGGGTAGGCTACAATGAGCAGTTCTTC

J: TRBJ2-3
V: TRBV5-1
D: TRBD2
size: many
CDR3: CASSLASGSSTDTQYF
DNA: TGCGCCAGCAGCTTGGCTAGCGGGAGTAGCACAGATACGCAGTATTTT

J: TRBJ2-1
V: TRBV5-1
D: TRBD1
size: few
CDR3: CASSGGRGTYNEQFF
DNA: TGCGCCAGCAGCGGGGGCAGGGGGACCTACAATGAGCAGTTCTTC

J: TRBJ2-7
V: TRBV7-9
D: TRBD2
size: few
CDR3: CASSSLAGGISYEQYF
DNA: TGTGCCAGCAGCTCTCTAGCGGGAGGGATCTCCTACGAGCAGTACTTC

J: TRBJ2-3
V: TRBV6-2/TRBV6-3
D: .
size: .
CDR3: CASSYGSPGTDTQYF
DNA: TGTGCCAGCAGCTACGGGTCTCCCGGCACAGATACGCAGTATTTT

J: TRBJ2-1
V: TRBV20-1
D: TRBD1
size: .
CDR3: CSAPGQGWNEQFF
DNA: TGCAGTGCCCCGGGACAGGGGTGGAATGAGCAGTTCTTC

J: TRBJ1-1
V: TRBV7-6
D: .
size: .
CDR3: CASSLSQGTNTEAFF
DNA: TGTGCCAGCAGCTTATCCCAGGGTACGAACACTGAAGCTTTCTTT

J: TRBJ2-3
V: TRBV5-5
D: TRBD1
size: few
CDR3: CASSLAGTGGDTQYF
DNA: TGTGCCAGCAGCTTGGCCGGGACAGGGGGAGATACGCAGTATTTT

J: TRBJ1-1
V: TRBV19
D: .
size: few
CDR3: CASKALQGNTEAFF
DNA: TGTGCCAGTAAGGCCCTCCAAGGGAACACTGAAGCTTTCTTT

J: TRBJ2-7
V: TRBV7-2
D: .
size: many
CDR3: CASSLVGNEYEQYF
DNA: TGTGCCAGCAGCTTAGTCGGGAACGAATACGAGCAGTACTTC

J: TRBJ2-2
V: TRBV18
D: TRBD2
size: .
CDR3: CASSPLLLADANTGELFF
DNA: TGTGCCAGCTCACCACTGCTACTAGCGGACGCGAACACCGGGGAGCTGTTTTTT

J: TRBJ2-1
V: TRBV10-3
D: TRBD2
size: many
CDR3: CAITPTSGRGTYNEQFF
DNA: TGTGCCATCACTCCGACTAGCGGGAGGGGGACCTACAATGAGCAGTTCTTC

J: TRBJ2-3
V: TRBV7-2
D: .
size: .
CDR3: CASSLQRGARLTDTQYF
DNA: TGTGCCAGCAGCCTACAACGGGGGGCTCGTCTCACAGATACGCAGTATTTT

J: TRBJ2-1
V: TRBV18
D: TRBD2
size: .
CDR3: CASSPPGLAGVNEQFF
DNA: TGTGCCAGCTCACCTCCCGGACTAGCGGGAGTGAATGAGCAGTTCTTC

J: TRBJ1-1
V: TRBV15
D: .
size: few
CDR3: CATTKANTEAFF
DNA: TGTGCCACCACCAAGGCGAACACTGAAGCTTTCTTT

J: TRBJ2-2
V: TRBV12-3/TRBV12-4
D: TRBD1
size: .
CDR3: CASSFSQGIPGELFF
DNA: TGTGCCAGCAGTTTTTCACAGGGGATCCCCGGGGAGCTGTTTTTT

J: TRBJ2-7
V: TRBV7-2
D: TRBD1
size: many
CDR3: CASSLAALQGWYEQYF
DNA: TGTGCCAGCAGCTTAGCGGCTCTACAGGGGTGGTACGAGCAGTACTTC

J: TRBJ2-1
V: TRBV7-8
D: TRBD2
size: .
CDR3: CASSFITSGRYNEQFF
DNA: TGTGCCAGCAGCTTCATTACTAGCGGGAGGTACAATGAGCAGTTCTTC

J: TRBJ1-2
V: TRBV7-9
D: .
size: .
CDR3: CASSSINYGYTF
DNA: TGTGCCAGCAGCTCAATAAATTATGGCTACACCTTC

J: TRBJ2-3
V: TRBV7-2
D: .
size: few
CDR3: CASSQGTSRAQYF
DNA: TGTGCCAGCAGCCAAGGGACGTCAAGAGCGCAGTATTTT

J: TRBJ1-4
V: TRBV7-8
D: .
size: .
CDR3: CASSRDTNEKLFF
DNA: TGTGCCAGCAGCCGAGACACTAATGAAAAACTGTTTTTT

J: TRBJ1-6
V: TRBV20-1
D: TRBD1
size: .
CDR3: CSARDRWGTDNSPLHF
DNA: TGCAGTGCTAGAGATCGCTGGGGGACAGATAATTCACCCCTCCACTTT

J: TRBJ2-7
V: TRBV9
D: TRBD1
size: .
CDR3: CASSVGGQGASYEQYF
DNA: TGTGCCAGCAGCGTAGGGGGACAGGGGGCCTCCTACGAGCAGTACTTC

J: TRBJ2-5
V: TRBV12-3/TRBV12-4
D: TRBD2
size: .
CDR3: CASSPLRLAGAQETQYF
DNA: TGTGCCAGCAGTCCACTCCGGCTAGCGGGAGCTCAAGAGACCCAGTACTTC

J: TRBJ2-7
V: TRBV12-3/TRBV12-4
D: TRBD1
size: few
CDR3: CASRHQTGDPHEQYF
DNA: TGTGCCAGCAGACACCAGACAGGGGATCCTCACGAGCAGTACTTC

J: TRBJ2-1
V: TRBV15
D: .
size: .
CDR3: CATSRDAAGRMFSNEQFF
DNA: TGTGCCACCAGCAGAGATGCCGCGGGGCGGATGTTCTCCAATGAGCAGTTCTTC

J: TRBJ1-2
V: TRBV30
D: TRBD1
size: .
CDR3: CAWRAGGNYGYTF
DNA: TGTGCCTGGAGGGCAGGGGGAAACTATGGCTACACCTTC

J: TRBJ2-7
V: TRBV12-3/TRBV12-4
D: TRBD1
size: .
CDR3: CASSFTDRGFYEQYF
DNA: TGTGCCAGCAGTTTTACGGACAGGGGGTTTTACGAGCAGTACTTC

J: TRBJ2-4
V: TRBV6-5
D: TRBD2
size: .
CDR3: CASSYSKSSGRAKNIQYF
DNA: TGTGCCAGCAGTTACTCGAAGTCTAGCGGGAGGGCCAAAAACATTCAGTACTTC

J: TRBJ2-7
V: TRBV7-9
D: TRBD2
size: .
CDR3: CASSSPQAGGLYEQYF
DNA: TGTGCCAGCAGCTCCCCCCAAGCGGGGGGTCTTTACGAGCAGTACTTC

J: TRBJ1-2
V: TRBV29-1
D: .
size: few
CDR3: CSVAGTKSGTSGYTF
DNA: TGCAGCGTTGCCGGGACAAAGTCCGGGACGTCCGGCTACACCTTC